Presented here are 30 T cell receptor beta chains from one specimen sequenced in a study of Ad26.COV2.S vaccination and SARS-CoV-2 variants (dated by TCRdb to about 2021). The treatment or condition label, as the study defines it: 15 to 20 received Ad26.COV2.S at low or high dose, single or two shots; roughly five received placebo; per-sample allocation not given. For vaccine and placebo recipients, the sequenced repertoires came from samples collected on day 63 after the first injection. Libraries were prepared through the immunoSEQ multiplex PCR assay. Sourced from immuneACCESS, this table was stored by TCRdb with only in-frame sequences that have V and J called. A share of the clones is absent; for the studies checked, an unresolved V gene accounts for under half, and the remainder has no known explanation. In this sample the table shows fewer than 900,000 clones, 70% to 90% of which occur a single time. Of the sample, over 1.3% is held by the ten largest clones.

Here the sequenced sample was peripheral blood, taken in a trial of Ad26.COV2.S vaccine versus placebo. The receptors derive from a person aged 18-65 years who received the Ad26.COV2.S COVID-19 vaccine or a placebo.

There are a few counts of this clone. The gene calls are TRBV4-1 and TRBJ1-5; 7 nucleotides line up with TRBD1. The CDR3 runs 17 residues. The V gene end was trimmed by 3 bases and the J gene end by 2 bases; junction bases not matched to a gene: 10. Germline CDR1 and CDR2: MGHRA and YSYEKL. CDR3 nucleotide sequence: TGCGCCAGCAGCCAGGTAACTGGGACAGCCTGCAATCAGCCCCAGCATTTT. This gives the protein CASSQVTGTACNQPQHF.

This chain joins TRBV9 and TRBJ2-1; possibly TRBD2 for D (6 bases). Trimming stripped 0 bases from V and 4 bases from J, with 11 bases between. The length of the CDR3 is 15 residues. In germline, CDR1 is SGDLS, CDR2 YYNGEE. The CDR3 spells CASSVVGLPYNEQFF. CDR3 nucleotide sequence: TGTGCCAGCAGCGTAGTTGGACTACCGTACAATGAGCAGTTCTTC.

The chain employs TRBV5-1 and TRBJ2-7, with D perhaps matching TRBD1 or TRBD2 (5 bases each). Trimming shortened V by 1 base and J by 1 base, and 12 bases separated the two germline ends. The germline V gene encodes CDR1 SGHRS and CDR2 YFSETQ. CDR3 size: 15 residues. In DNA, the CDR3 is TGCGCCAGCAGCTTGAACCGGGGACCTTCCTACGAGCAGTACTTC. Amino acid sequence: CASSLNRGPSYEQYF.

The chain has TRBV6-5 and TRBJ2-1; no reliable D call. This CDR3 has 16 residues. Germline CDR1 reads MNHEY; CDR2 reads SVGAGI. The V gene lost 0 bases and the J gene lost 0 bases, with 9 bases spanning the gap. CDR3 in amino acids: CASSYSSASSYNEQFF. CDR3 coding DNA: TGTGCCAGCAGTTACTCCTCCGCGAGCTCCTACAATGAGCAGTTCTTC.

V and J are TRBV5-6 and TRBJ2-1, with 10 positions matching TRBD2. The CDR3 is 15 amino acids. The ends lost 4 bases at V and 8 bases at J; junction bases unmatched: 9. Germline CDR1 reads SGHDT; CDR2 reads YYEEEE. The CDR3 region is CASSLGLATRDEQFF. CDR3 bases: TGTGCCAGCAGCCTGGGACTAGCGACTAGGGATGAGCAGTTCTTC.

In this sample, this clone turned up a few times. This chain uses TRBV9 with TRBJ1-5, with D possibly TRBD1 on 6 matching bases. Deletions cut 3 bases from V and 1 base from J, with 14 bases between. CDR1 and CDR2 from the germline V gene are SGDLS and YYNGEE. There are 16 residues in the CDR3. The CDR3: CASSADDQGSNQPQHF. The DNA for the CDR3 is TGTGCCAGCAGCGCGGACGATCAGGGGAGCAATCAGCCCCAGCATTTT.

V gene TRBV7-8 combines with J gene TRBJ1-2; 7 bases match TRBD1. The CDR3 contains 13 residues. CDR1 is SGHVS, CDR2 FQNEAQ, per germline. V shed 5 bases, J shed 6 bases, and the junction held 6 bases outside the gene matches. The CDR3 is CASSLPQGNGYTF. In DNA form, the CDR3 reads TGTGCCAGCAGCCTCCCACAGGGGAATGGCTACACCTTC. Supplemented by reference TRBV7-8 and TRBJ1-2, the full variable domain reads GAGVSQSPRYKVAKRGQDVALRCDPISGHVSLFWYQQALGQGPEFLTYFQNEAQLDKSGLPSDRFFAERPEGSVSTLKIQRTQQEDSAVYLCASSLPQGNGYTFGSGTRLTVV.

V and J are TRBV28 and TRBJ2-7, with 9 bases lining up with TRBD1. The CDR3 sequence is 14 residues long. CDR1 and CDR2 (germline): MDHEN, SYDVKM. V was clipped by 3 bases and J by 3 bases; unmatched bases: 3. The CDR3 DNA reads as TGTGCCAGCAGTTTGGACAGGGGACTCTACGAGCAGTACTTC. It codes for CASSLDRGLYEQYF.

As DNA, the CDR3 is TGTGCCAGCAGTGATATGGCCCGCGGGATCGACGGGGAGCTGTTTTTT. Protein: CASSDMARGIDGELFF. The rearrangement joins TRBV25-1 to TRBJ2-2; weak D call: TRBD2 (6 bases). Deletions cut 3 bases from V and 7 bases from J, with 18 bases between. CDR3 size: 16 residues. Germline CDR1 is MGHDK and CDR2 is SYGVNS.

The chain carries TRBV19 and TRBJ2-1; tentatively, D is TRBD2 (6 bases). In germline, CDR1 is LNHDA, CDR2 SQIVND (reference sequence). The CDR3 consists of 15 residues. The germline V and J ends were trimmed by 6 bases and 0 bases, with 12 bases remaining between them. Written as DNA, the CDR3 is TGTGCCAGTAGGGGGCGGGGCGACTCCTACAATGAGCAGTTCTTC. Its protein product is CASRGRGDSYNEQFF.

This rearrangement joins TRBV9 to TRBJ1-1; TRBD1 might be the D (6 bases). Trimming took 5 bases from V and 0 from J, leaving 11 bases between them. The CDR3 length is 14 residues. Germline V lookup: CDR1 SGDLS, CDR2 YYNGEE. This CDR3 reads CASRRDTMNTEAFF. In DNA, the CDR3 is TGTGCCAGCAGACGGGACACCATGAACACTGAAGCTTTCTTT.

The CDR3 bases are TGTGCCAGCAGTTACGCAGGGCCTTTGGGCACTGAAGCTTTCTTT. This encodes CASSYAGPLGTEAFF. The J gene is TRBJ1-1, the V gene TRBV6-2 or TRBV6-3, with a tentative D call TRBD1 (5 bases). The ends were cut back, 2 bases at V and 4 bases at J, with 14 bases in the middle. CDR3 size: 15 residues. Germline lookup yields CDR1 MNHEY and CDR2 SVGEGT.

The gene calls are TRBV2 and TRBJ1-1; D is undetermined. Trimming removed 2 bases from V and 3 bases from J, with 13 bases in between. The CDR3 consists of 15 residues. Germline values: CDR1 SNHLY, CDR2 FYNNEI. The CDR3 here is CASSELSRADTEAFF. CDR3 nucleotides: TGTGCCAGCAGTGAACTTTCCCGGGCTGACACTGAAGCTTTCTTT.

V and J are TRBV19 and TRBJ1-2, with D possibly TRBD1 on 5 matching bases. There are 12 residues in the CDR3. Germline V gene lookup returns CDR1 LNHDA and CDR2 SQIVND (reference sequence). The V gene lost 5 bases and the J gene lost 8 bases, with 12 bases spanning the gap. This CDR3 is CASSAGLEGYTF. The CDR3 nucleotides are TGTGCCAGTAGTGCAGGGCTGGAGGGCTACACCTTC.

The chain is built from TRBV5-5 and TRBJ2-7, with a possible D match to TRBD1 (5 bases). The germline V gene has CDR1 SGHKS and CDR2 YYEKEE (reference sequence). Trimming took 4 bases from V and 2 from J, leaving 16 bases between them. The CDR3 has 15 residues. In DNA form, the CDR3 reads TGTGCCAGCAGCCTTCGACAGCTGCCCGCCTACGAGCAGTACTTC. Its translation is CASSLRQLPAYEQYF.

This chain uses TRBV30 with TRBJ1-5; D is undetermined. The V and J ends lost 2 bases and 6 bases respectively, with 8 bases between them. The length of the CDR3 is 12 residues. The V gene's germline CDR1 is GTSNPN and CDR2 SVGIG (reference sequence). The CDR3 DNA reads TGTGCCTGGAGTTCTCCCGCTCAGCCCCAGCATTTT. It encodes CAWSSPAQPQHF.

V is TRBV3-1 (or the pseudogene TRBV3-2) and J is TRBJ2-5, with D possibly being TRBD2 (6 bases). This CDR3 contains 15 residues. The V and J ends lost 4 bases and 4 bases respectively, with 16 bases between them. Per the germline V gene, CDR1 is LGHDT and CDR2 is YNNKEL (reference sequence). CDR3 region: CASSPRRGYGETQYF. The CDR3, as DNA: TGTGCCAGCAGCCCGCGGAGGGGTTATGGAGAGACCCAGTACTTC.

The table lists this clone with a count of one. This chain uses TRBV7-8 with TRBJ2-5; D ambiguous. This CDR3 has 15 residues. CDR1 SGHVS and CDR2 FQNEAQ come from the germline V gene. V was clipped by 2 bases and J by 5 bases, with 15 bases between them. In nucleotides, the CDR3 is TGTGCCAGCAGCTTAATGGCCCTCAGAATGGAGACCCAGTACTTC. Protein sequence: CASSLMALRMETQYF.

The chain is built from TRBV19 and TRBJ2-2, with TRBD2 identical over 13 bases. CDR1 is LNHDA and CDR2 is SQIVND in the germline V gene (reference sequence). This CDR3 is 19 amino acids long. V lost 3 bases to trimming and J lost 3 bases; unmatched junction nucleotides: 10. The CDR3 loop reads CASSISWTSGSWDTGELFF. CDR3 in DNA: TGTGCCAGTAGTATTAGCTGGACTAGCGGGAGCTGGGACACCGGGGAGCTGTTTTTT.

The chain joins TRBV11-1 to TRBJ2-7, with D perhaps TRBD1 or TRBD2 (5 bases each). V was cut by 4 bases and J by 0 bases, with 10 bases left in between. From germline, CDR1 is SGHAT and CDR2 FQDESV (reference sequence). There are 14 residues in the CDR3. DNA for the CDR3: TGTGCCAGCAGCTGGGGGTTCTCCTCCTACGAGCAGTACTTC. It codes for CASSWGFSSYEQYF. Supplemented by reference TRBV11-1 and TRBJ2-7, the full variable domain reads EAEVAQSPRYKITEKSQAVAFWCDPISGHATLYWYRQILGQGPELLVQFQDESVVDDSQLPKDRFSAERLKGVDSTLKIQPAELGDSAMYLCASSWGFSSYEQYFGPGTRLTVT.

This chain joins TRBV5-1 and TRBJ2-5; D is unresolved. Per germline, CDR1 SGHRS and CDR2 YFSETQ. The germline V and J ends were trimmed by 0 bases and 7 bases, with 7 bases remaining between them. This CDR3 has 12 amino acids. The CDR3 region has the DNA TGCGCCAGCAGCTTGGCCTGGGGGACCCAGTACTTC. Encoded protein: CASSLAWGTQYF.

The chain has TRBV6-5 and TRBJ1-2; no reliable D call. Germline V gene lookup returns CDR1 MNHEY and CDR2 SVGAGI. The CDR3 is 13 residues long. Trimming left V 6 bases short and J 6 bases short, with 14 bases between. The CDR3 loop reads CASRGWALHGYTF. The DNA for the CDR3 is TGTGCCAGCAGAGGGTGGGCCCTGCATGGCTACACCTTC.

This chain uses TRBV30 with TRBJ2-7, with 8 bases matching TRBD2. The CDR3 loop spans 15 amino acids. The V segment lost 7 bases and the J segment 3 bases; nucleotides outside the gene matches: 14. CDR1 is GTSNPN and CDR2 is SVGIG in the germline V gene (reference sequence). CDR3 nucleotides: TGTGCCTTGTCCCCCCTGCCTAGCGGGTTCTACGAGCAGTACTTC. Protein product: CALSPLPSGFYEQYF.

The rearrangement links TRBV19 to TRBJ2-1, with D possibly TRBD2 on 6 matching bases. Trimming removed 3 bases at V and 6 bases at J, with 15 bases between. The CDR3 spans 15 residues. Germline V CDR1 and CDR2: LNHDA, SQIVND (reference sequence). The CDR3 loop reads CASSIIADGRNEQFF. The CDR3 DNA reads TGTGCCAGTAGTATCATAGCGGACGGCCGCAATGAGCAGTTCTTC. The full variable domain, with the rest looked up from reference TRBV19 and TRBJ2-1, is DGGITQSPKYLFRKEGQNVTLSCEQNLNHDAMYWYRQDPGQGLRLIYYSQIVNDFQKGDIAEGYSVSREKKESFPLTVTSAQKNPTAFYLCASSIIADGRNEQFFGPGTRLTVL.

The chain employs TRBV5-1 and TRBJ2-7; D may correspond to TRBD1 or TRBD2 (6 bases each). Germline values: CDR1 SGHRS, CDR2 YFSETQ. The CDR3 loop spans 14 amino acids. The V end was cut by 3 bases, the J end by 4 bases, with 14 bases between. CDR3: CASSSVGGRYEQYF. In nucleotides, the CDR3 is TGCGCCAGCAGCTCTGTGGGGGGCCGGTACGAGCAGTACTTC.

As regards this clone: This may be a read error, as it is one base from a much larger clone. J is TRBJ2-2 and V is TRBV12-3 or TRBV12-4; D is ambiguous. This CDR3 region has 13 residues. The V end was cut by 4 bases, the J end by 1 base, with 4 bases between. The CDR3 DNA reads as TGTGCCAGCAGTTACTGGAACACCGGGGAGCTGTTTTTT. Its translation: CASSYWNTGELFF.

J is TRBJ2-3 and V is TRBV27; a weak D match, TRBD2 (6 bases). The CDR3 has 13 amino acids. Looked up from germline, CDR1 is MNHEY and CDR2 is SMNVEV (reference sequence). Trimming pared 8 bases from V and 2 bases from J, leaving 11 bases between. DNA for the CDR3: TGTGCCAGCCAGGGCGGGAACACAGATACGCAGTATTTT. Its translation: CASQGGNTDTQYF.

The rearrangement uses TRBV29-1 and TRBJ2-2, with 7 bases matching TRBD2. The CDR3 sequence is 15 residues long. J lost 4 bases, V lost 4 bases, and 9 bases had no gene match. Germline lookup yields CDR1 SQVTM and CDR2 ANQGSEA. The CDR3 nucleotides are TGCAGCGTTGGACCTGGCGGGGGAGCCACCGGGGAGCTGTTTTTT. It codes for CSVGPGGGATGELFF.

The chain couples TRBV6-5 to TRBJ1-5; D not resolved. CDR1 and CDR2 from the germline V gene are MNHEY and SVGAGI. CDR3 length: 11 residues. Between the trimmed V and J ends, which lost 6 bases and 3 bases, there was a span of 3 bases. For the CDR3, the DNA is TGTGCCAGCAGCTTCAATCAGCCCCAGCATTTT. Its translation: CASSFNQPQHF.

The chain recombines TRBV29-1 with TRBJ1-2, with D possibly TRBD1 on 5 matching bases. V was cut by 0 bases and J by 2 bases, with 19 bases left in between. CDR1 SQVTM and CDR2 ANQGSEA come from the germline V gene. The length of the CDR3 is 17 residues. CDR3 loop: CSVEDPIGTVGNYGYTF. The CDR3 region has the DNA TGCAGCGTTGAAGATCCCATCGGGACCGTAGGGAACTATGGCTACACCTTC.